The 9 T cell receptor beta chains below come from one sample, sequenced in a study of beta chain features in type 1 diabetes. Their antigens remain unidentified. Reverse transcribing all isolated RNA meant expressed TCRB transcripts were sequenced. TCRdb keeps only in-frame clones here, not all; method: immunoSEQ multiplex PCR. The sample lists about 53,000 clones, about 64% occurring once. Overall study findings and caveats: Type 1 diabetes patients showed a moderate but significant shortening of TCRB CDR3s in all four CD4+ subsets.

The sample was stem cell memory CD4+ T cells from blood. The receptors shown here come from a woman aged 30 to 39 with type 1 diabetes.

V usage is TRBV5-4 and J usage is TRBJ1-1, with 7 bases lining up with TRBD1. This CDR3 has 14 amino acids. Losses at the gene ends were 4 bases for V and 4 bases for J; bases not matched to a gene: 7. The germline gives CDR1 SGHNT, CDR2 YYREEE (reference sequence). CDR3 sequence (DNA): TGTGCCAGCAGCCTGGACAGGACGGTCACTGAAGCTTTCTTT. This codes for CASSLDRTVTEAFF.

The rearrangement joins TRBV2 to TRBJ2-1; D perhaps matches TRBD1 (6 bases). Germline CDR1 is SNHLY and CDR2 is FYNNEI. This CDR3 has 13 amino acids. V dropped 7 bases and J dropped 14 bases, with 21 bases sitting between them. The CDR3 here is CASTILTGQVEFF. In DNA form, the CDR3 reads TGTGCCAGCACTATCCTCACAGGGCAGGTGGAGTTCTTC. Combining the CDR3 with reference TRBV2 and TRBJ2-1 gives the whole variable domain EPEVTQTPSHQVTQMGQEVILRCVPISNHLYFYWYRQILGQKVEFLVSFYNNEISEKSEIFDDQFSVERPDGSNFTLKIRSTKLEDSAMYFCASTILTGQVEFFGPGTRLTVL.

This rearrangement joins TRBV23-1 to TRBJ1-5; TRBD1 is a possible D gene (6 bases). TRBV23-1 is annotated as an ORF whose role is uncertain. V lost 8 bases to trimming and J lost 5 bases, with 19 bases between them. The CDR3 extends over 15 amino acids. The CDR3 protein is CASPLVWGLDQPQHF. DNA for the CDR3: TGCGCCAGCCCCCTAGTATGGGGGCTCGATCAGCCCCAGCATTTT.

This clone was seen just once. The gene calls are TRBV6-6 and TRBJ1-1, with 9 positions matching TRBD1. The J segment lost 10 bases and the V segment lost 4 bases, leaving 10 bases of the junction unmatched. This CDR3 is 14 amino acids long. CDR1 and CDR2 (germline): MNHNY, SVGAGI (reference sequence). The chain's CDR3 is CASSSGPQGALAFF. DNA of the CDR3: TGTGCCAGCAGTTCCGGGCCACAGGGGGCGCTAGCTTTCTTT.

Written as DNA, the CDR3 is TGTGCCAGCTCCCTTTCAGGGGCGAACTATGGCTACACCTTC. This sequence encodes CASSLSGANYGYTF. The chain links TRBV18 to TRBJ1-2; tentative D call: TRBD1 (6 bases). CDR1 is KGHSH and CDR2 is LQKENI in the germline V gene. The V and J ends lost 6 bases and 2 bases respectively, with 13 bases between them. The CDR3 runs to 14 residues.

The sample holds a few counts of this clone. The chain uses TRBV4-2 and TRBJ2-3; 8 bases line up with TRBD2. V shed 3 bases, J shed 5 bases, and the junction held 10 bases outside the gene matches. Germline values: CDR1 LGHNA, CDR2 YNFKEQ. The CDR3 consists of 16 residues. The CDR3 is CASSHLAAGGGDTQYF. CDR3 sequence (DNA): TGTGCCAGCAGCCATCTCGCGGCGGGGGGTGGAGATACGCAGTATTTT.

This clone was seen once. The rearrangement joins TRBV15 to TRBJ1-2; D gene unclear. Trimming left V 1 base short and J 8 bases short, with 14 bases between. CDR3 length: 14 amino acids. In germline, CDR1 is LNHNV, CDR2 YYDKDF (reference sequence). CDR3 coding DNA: TGTGCCACCAGCAGAGTATCTACAGCTTTAGGCTACACCTTC. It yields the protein CATSRVSTALGYTF. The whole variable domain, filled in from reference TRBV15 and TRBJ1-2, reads DAMVIQNPRYQVTQFGKPVTLSCSQTLNHNVMYWYQQKSSQAPKLLFHYYDKDFNNEADTPDNFQSRRPNTSFCFLDIRSPGLGDTAMYLCATSRVSTALGYTFGSGTRLTVV.

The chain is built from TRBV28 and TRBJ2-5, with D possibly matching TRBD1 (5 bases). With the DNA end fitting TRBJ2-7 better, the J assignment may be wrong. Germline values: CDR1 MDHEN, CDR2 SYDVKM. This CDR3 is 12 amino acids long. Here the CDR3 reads CASRQTGYEQYF. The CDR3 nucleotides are TGTGCCAGCAGACAAACAGGCTACGAGCAGTACTTC.

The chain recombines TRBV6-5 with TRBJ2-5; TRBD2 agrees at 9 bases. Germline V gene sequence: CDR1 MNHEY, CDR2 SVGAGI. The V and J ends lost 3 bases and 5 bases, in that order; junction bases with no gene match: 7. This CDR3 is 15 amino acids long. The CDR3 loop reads CASSYLAGVRETQYF. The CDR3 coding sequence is TGTGCCAGCAGTTATTTAGCGGGAGTTAGGGAGACCCAGTACTTC.